The rows below give T cell receptor beta chains drawn from one sample of a study of CD8+CD57+ T cells in acquired aplastic anemia. One entry per CDR3 protein, called by TCRdb with MiXCR from the reads. Of approximately 130,000 distinct CDR3 sequences listed, approximately 36% are singletons. The specimen was sorted CD4+, CD8+, or CD8+CD57+ T cells (not recorded which) from PBMCs. The receptor set was obtained from a human donor with aplastic anemia. CDR3s include the opening cysteine and the closing phenylalanine or tryptophan. A D gene is named only where the DNA matches it firmly. Part of the rows lack a size; the others show once, few, many or a class for expanded clones.

d_call	v_call	cdr3_length	clone_size	j_call	cdr3_aa	cdr3_nt
NA	TRBV19	13	NA	TRBJ1-6	CASSALTNSPLHF	TGTGCCAGTAGTGCGTTAACCAATTCACCCCTCCACTTT
NA	TRBV7-2	13	NA	TRBJ1-1	CASSRHLNTEAFF	TGTGCCAGCAGCAGACACCTGAACACTGAAGCTTTCTTT
NA	TRBV2	14	NA	TRBJ2-6	CASSRGSGASVLTF	TGTGCCAGCAGTCGGGGCTCTGGGGCCAGCGTCCTGACTTTC
NA	TRBV3-1	15	NA	TRBJ1-4	CASSQDVGGVEKLFF	TGTGCCAGCAGCCAAGATGTCGGAGGGGTTGAAAAACTGTTTTTT
NA	TRBV6-5	15	many	TRBJ2-6	CASSYLRSKANVLTF	TGTGCCAGCAGTTACTTGCGCTCGAAGGCCAACGTCCTGACTTTC
TRBD1	TRBV7-9	15	NA	TRBJ1-6	CASSRRQGNNSPLHF	TGTGCCAGCAGCAGACGACAGGGGAATAATTCACCCCTCCACTTT
NA	TRBV10-1	14	NA	TRBJ2-2	CASSVLRSTGGLFF	TGCGCCAGCAGTGTCTTAAGGAGCACCGGGGGGCTGTTTTTT
NA	TRBV2	15	many	TRBJ1-1	CASSPVLRGGTEAFF	TGTGCCAGCAGTCCCGTGTTGAGGGGGGGGACTGAAGCTTTCTTT
TRBD2	TRBV7-9	16	many	TRBJ2-3	CASSEQAGVKSDTQYF	TGTGCCAGCAGCGAACAGGCGGGGGTTAAGTCAGATACGCAGTATTTT
NA	TRBV7-9	15	NA	TRBJ2-7	CASSPRAGRGYEQYF	TGTGCCAGCAGCCCGAGAGCGGGCAGGGGATACGAGCAGTACTTC
NA	TRBV5-6	11	many	TRBJ2-5	CASSDWETQYF	TGTGCCAGCAGCGACTGGGAGACCCAGTACTTC
TRBD2	TRBV10-2	17	NA	TRBJ2-6	CASSDGLAGGLANVLTF	TGCGCCAGCAGTGATGGACTAGCGGGTGGTCTAGCCAACGTCCTGACTTTC
NA	TRBV27	12	many	TRBJ1-2	CASSPPQGVPTF	TGTGCCAGCAGTCCCCCGCAAGGAGTCCCCACCTTC
NA	TRBV2	15	NA	TRBJ1-1	CAREQDRIQNTEAFF	TGTGCCAGGGAACAGGACAGAATACAGAACACTGAAGCTTTCTTT
TRBD2	TRBV10-2	16	many	TRBJ2-3	CASRTSGASSTDTQYF	TGCGCCAGCAGGACTAGCGGGGCCTCTAGCACAGATACGCAGTATTTT
TRBD1	TRBV18	15	NA	TRBJ1-5	CASSPGTGIGQPQHF	TGTGCCAGCTCACCGGGGACAGGGATCGGGCAGCCCCAGCATTTT
NA	TRBV20-1	13	many	TRBJ1-2	CSARDLRGEGYTF	TGCAGTGCTAGAGATTTACGAGGAGAGGGCTACACCTTC
TRBD2	TRBV10-1	16	NA	TRBJ2-1	CAGHPLHGGSTDEQFF	TGCGCCGGACACCCCCTACACGGCGGGAGTACCGATGAGCAGTTCTTC